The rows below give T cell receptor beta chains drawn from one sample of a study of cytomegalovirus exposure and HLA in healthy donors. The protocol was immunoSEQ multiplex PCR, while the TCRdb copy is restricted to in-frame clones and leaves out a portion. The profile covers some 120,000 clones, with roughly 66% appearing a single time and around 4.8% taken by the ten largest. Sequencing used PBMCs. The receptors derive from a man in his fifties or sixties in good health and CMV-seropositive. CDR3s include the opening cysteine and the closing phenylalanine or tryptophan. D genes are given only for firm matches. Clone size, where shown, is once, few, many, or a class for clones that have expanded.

CSGGTGNTEAFF TGCAGCGGTGGAACGGGAAACACTGAAGCTTTCTTT . TRBJ1-1 . TRBV29-1
CASTETGPIFMDTEAFF TGTGCCAGCACCGAGACAGGGCCCATCTTTATGGACACTGAAGCTTTCTTT TRBD1 TRBJ1-1 few TRBV7-9
CATVSSGANVLTF TGTGCCACCGTATCCTCTGGGGCCAACGTCCTGACTTTC . TRBJ2-6 . TRBV6-1
CASSELAGGDEQFF TGTGCCAGCAGTGAACTAGCGGGGGGCGATGAGCAGTTCTTC TRBD2 TRBJ2-1 . TRBV2
CASRSRIRDSTAQYF TGTGCCAGCAGGAGTCGGATCCGGGACAGTACGGCCCAGTACTTC TRBD1 TRBJ2-5 . TRBV2
CASSQPDRAVGAFF TGCGCCAGCAGCCAACCCGACAGGGCGGTGGGAGCTTTCTTT TRBD1 TRBJ1-1 . TRBV4-1
CASSIGGDYGYTF TGTGCCAGTAGTATCGGAGGTGATTATGGCTACACCTTC . TRBJ1-2 . TRBV19
CASSLNLIYRKKQETQYF TGTGCCAGCAGTTTAAACTTAATCTACAGAAAGAAACAAGAGACCCAGTACTTC . TRBJ2-5 . TRBV28
CASSQGSEGGYTGELFF TGCGCCAGCAGCCAAGGATCGGAGGGGGGGTACACCGGGGAGCTGTTTTTT . TRBJ2-2 . TRBV4-1
CASSPRTGDLTDTQYF TGTGCCAGCTCACCAAGGACAGGGGACCTCACAGATACGCAGTATTTT TRBD1 TRBJ2-3 . TRBV18
CASSYPGREAFF TGTGCCAGCAGTTATCCCGGGAGAGAAGCTTTCTTT . TRBJ1-1 . TRBV6-5
CASSPLQDTDTQYF TGTGCCAGCTCACCTCTCCAGGACACAGATACGCAGTATTTT . TRBJ2-3 few TRBV18
CASLPAGGWNTEAFF TGCGCCAGCCTCCCTGCGGGGGGATGGAACACTGAAGCTTTCTTT . TRBJ1-1 . TRBV4-1
CATSRDGRVLNF TGTGCCACCAGCAGAGATGGCAGGGTCCTTAATTTT . TRBJ1-5 few TRBV15
CASSLGRGGRETQYF TGTGCCAGCAGCTTGGGGCGGGGGGGCCGGGAGACCCAGTACTTC TRBD2 TRBJ2-5 . TRBV5-4
CASSLARLGDTQYF TGCGCCAGCAGCTTGGCTCGTCTAGGAGATACGCAGTATTTT . TRBJ2-3 . TRBV5-1
CASSERQGRHTIYF TGTGCCAGCAGTGAACGACAGGGGAGGCACACCATATATTTT TRBD1 TRBJ1-3 . TRBV2
CASSRAGIEPQHF TGTGCCAGCTCCCGAGCCGGGATTGAGCCCCAGCATTTT . TRBJ1-5 . TRBV27
CASSLLSRSNTEAFF TGTGCCAGCAGCTTACTCTCCAGGTCGAACACTGAAGCTTTCTTT . TRBJ1-1 . TRBV5-4
CAISPSRDEQFF TGTGCCATCAGTCCCTCCCGGGATGAGCAGTTCTTC . TRBJ2-1 few TRBV10-3
CASMRSSYNEQFF TGTGCCAGCATGCGGAGCTCCTACAATGAGCAGTTCTTC . TRBJ2-1 . TRBV2
CASEGGPLNTGELFF TGTGCCAGCGAAGGGGGTCCCCTAAACACCGGGGAGCTGTTTTTT . TRBJ2-2 . TRBV28
CASTPDRAWTEAFF TGTGCCAGTACCCCGGACAGGGCTTGGACTGAAGCTTTCTTT TRBD1 TRBJ1-1 . TRBV19
CASSVRGENTGELFF TGTGCCAGCAGCGTTCGGGGAGAGAACACCGGGGAGCTGTTTTTT . TRBJ2-2 . TRBV9